This T cell receptor (beta chain) was captured by sequencing in a study of T cell repertoires in cytomegalovirus infection. As concerns this clonotype: Its antigen is unidentified.

TCRdb recomputed calls from the reads with MiXCR, one row per CDR3 protein. Of roughly 350,000 distinct CDR3 sequences in the sample, around a third are singletons; the top ten hold about 13%. The CDR3 extends over 13 amino acids. V was trimmed by 1 base and J by 4 bases, leaving 7 bases between them. CDR1 SGHTA and CDR2 FQGNSA come from the germline V gene. This TCR was recovered from a human donor in good health (CMV status not recorded). Some clones in this sample may be carry-over from other donors' samples. This sample comprised cultured PBMCs, obtained from culture after CMV antigen stimulation. The rearrangement joins TRBV7-2 to TRBJ1-2; D gene unclear. DNA for the CDR3: TGTGCCAGCAGCTTAGGACGGGGCTATGGCTACACCTTC. As protein: CASSLGRGYGYTF.